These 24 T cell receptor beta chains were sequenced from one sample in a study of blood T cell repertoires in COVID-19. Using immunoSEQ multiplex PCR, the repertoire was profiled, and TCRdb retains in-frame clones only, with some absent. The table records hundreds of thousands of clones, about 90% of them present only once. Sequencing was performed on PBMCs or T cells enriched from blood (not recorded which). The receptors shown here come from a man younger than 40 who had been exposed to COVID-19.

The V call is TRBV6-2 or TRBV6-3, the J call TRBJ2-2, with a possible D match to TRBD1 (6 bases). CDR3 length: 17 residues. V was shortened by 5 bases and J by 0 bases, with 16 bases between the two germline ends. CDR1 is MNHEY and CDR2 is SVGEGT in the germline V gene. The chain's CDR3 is CASSRRTVRTNTGELFF. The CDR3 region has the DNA TGTGCCAGCAGTCGCCGGACAGTCCGCACGAACACCGGGGAGCTGTTTTTT.

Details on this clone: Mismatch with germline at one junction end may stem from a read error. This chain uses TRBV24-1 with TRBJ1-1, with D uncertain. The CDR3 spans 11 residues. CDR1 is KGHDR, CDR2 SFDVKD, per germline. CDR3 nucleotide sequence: TGTGCCACCAGTAGCGGGGATGAAACTTTCTTT. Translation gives CATSSGDETFF.

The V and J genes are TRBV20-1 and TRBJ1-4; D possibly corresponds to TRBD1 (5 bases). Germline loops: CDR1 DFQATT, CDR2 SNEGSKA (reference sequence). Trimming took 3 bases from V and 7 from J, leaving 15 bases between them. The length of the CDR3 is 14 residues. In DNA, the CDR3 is TGCAGTGCTAGTACGGGGGGAATCCCTGAAAAACTGTTTTTT. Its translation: CSASTGGIPEKLFF.

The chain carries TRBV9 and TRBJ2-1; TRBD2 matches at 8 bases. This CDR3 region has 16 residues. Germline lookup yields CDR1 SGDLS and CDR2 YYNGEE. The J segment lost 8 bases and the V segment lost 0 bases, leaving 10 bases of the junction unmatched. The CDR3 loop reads CASSVEVGGALYEQFF. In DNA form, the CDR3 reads TGTGCCAGCAGCGTAGAAGTCGGGGGGGCCTTGTATGAGCAGTTCTTC.

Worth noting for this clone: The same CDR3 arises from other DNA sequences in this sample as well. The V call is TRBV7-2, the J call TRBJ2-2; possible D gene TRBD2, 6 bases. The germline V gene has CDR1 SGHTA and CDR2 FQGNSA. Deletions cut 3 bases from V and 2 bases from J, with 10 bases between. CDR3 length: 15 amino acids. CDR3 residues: CASSFSGGNTGELFF. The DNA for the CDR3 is TGTGCCAGCAGCTTCTCCGGGGGTAACACCGGGGAGCTGTTTTTT. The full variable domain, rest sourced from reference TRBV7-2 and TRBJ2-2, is GAGVSQSPSNKVTEKGKDVELRCDPISGHTALYWYRQSLGQGLEFLIYFQGNSAPDKSGLPSDRFSAERTGGSVSTLTIQRTQQEDSAVYLCASSFSGGNTGELFFGEGSRLTVL.

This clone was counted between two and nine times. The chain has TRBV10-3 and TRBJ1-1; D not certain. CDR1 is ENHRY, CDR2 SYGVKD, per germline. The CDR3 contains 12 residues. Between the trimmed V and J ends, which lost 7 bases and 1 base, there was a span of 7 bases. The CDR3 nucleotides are TGTGCCATCACTCGCGGGAACACTGAAGCTTTCTTT. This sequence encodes CAITRGNTEAFF.

CDR3 bases: TGTGCCAGTCCACAGGGCCTGGCTGGAAACACCATATATTTT. Amino acid sequence: CASPQGLAGNTIYF. V usage is TRBV27 and J usage is TRBJ1-3, with a weak D call TRBD1 (6 bases). The CDR3 extends over 14 amino acids. The V gene lost 9 bases and the J gene lost 2 bases, with 14 bases spanning the gap. Looked up from germline, CDR1 is MNHEY and CDR2 is SMNVEV (reference sequence).

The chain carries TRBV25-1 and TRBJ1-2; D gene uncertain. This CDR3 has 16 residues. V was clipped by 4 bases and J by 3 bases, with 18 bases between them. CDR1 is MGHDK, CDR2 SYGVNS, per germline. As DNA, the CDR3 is TGTGCCAGCAGTGGTTCGAACGGAAGGGAGTACTATGGCTACACCTTC. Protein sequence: CASSGSNGREYYGYTF.

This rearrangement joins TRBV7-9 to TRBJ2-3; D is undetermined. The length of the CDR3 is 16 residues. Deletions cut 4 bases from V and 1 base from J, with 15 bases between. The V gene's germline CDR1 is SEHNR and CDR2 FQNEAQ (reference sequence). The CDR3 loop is CASSSMGGVGTDTQYF. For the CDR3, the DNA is TGTGCCAGCAGCTCAATGGGTGGAGTAGGCACAGATACGCAGTATTTT.

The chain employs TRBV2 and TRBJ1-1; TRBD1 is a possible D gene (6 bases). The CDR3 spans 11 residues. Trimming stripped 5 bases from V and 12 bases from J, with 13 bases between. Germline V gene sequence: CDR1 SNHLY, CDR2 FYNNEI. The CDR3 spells CASSLQGMTFF. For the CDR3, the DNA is TGTGCCAGCAGTTTACAGGGCATGACTTTCTTT.

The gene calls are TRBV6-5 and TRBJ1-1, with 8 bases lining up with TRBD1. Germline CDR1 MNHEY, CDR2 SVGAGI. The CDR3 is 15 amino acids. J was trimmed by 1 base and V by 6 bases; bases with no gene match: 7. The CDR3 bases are TGTGCCAGCAGGCAACAGGGGGGCGGGAACACTGAAGCTTTCTTT. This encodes CASRQQGGGNTEAFF.

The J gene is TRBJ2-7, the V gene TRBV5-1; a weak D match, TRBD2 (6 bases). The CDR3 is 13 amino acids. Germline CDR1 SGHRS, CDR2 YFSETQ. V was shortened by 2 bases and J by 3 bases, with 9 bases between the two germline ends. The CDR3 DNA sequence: TGCGCCAGCAGCTTTGGGGGGTTCTACGAGCAGTACTTC. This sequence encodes CASSFGGFYEQYF.

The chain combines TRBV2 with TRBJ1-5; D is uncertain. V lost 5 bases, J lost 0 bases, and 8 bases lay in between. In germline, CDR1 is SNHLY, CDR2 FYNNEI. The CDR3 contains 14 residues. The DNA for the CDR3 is TGTGCCAGCAGTCCTCTATATAGCAATCAGCCCCAGCATTTT. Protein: CASSPLYSNQPQHF.

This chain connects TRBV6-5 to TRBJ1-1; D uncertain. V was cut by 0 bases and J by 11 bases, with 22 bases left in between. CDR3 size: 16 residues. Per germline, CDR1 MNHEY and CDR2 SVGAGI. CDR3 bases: TGTGCCAGCAGTTACTCGAGGAGTCGTCTAGGATTCCGGGCTTTCTTT. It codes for CASSYSRSRLGFRAFF.

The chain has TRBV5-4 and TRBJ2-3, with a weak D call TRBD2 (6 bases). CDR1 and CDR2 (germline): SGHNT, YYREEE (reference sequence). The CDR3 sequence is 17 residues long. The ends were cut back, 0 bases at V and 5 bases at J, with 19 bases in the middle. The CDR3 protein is CASSLGSGGWVLDTQYF. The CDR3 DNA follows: TGTGCCAGCAGCTTGGGCTCCGGAGGGTGGGTTTTAGATACGCAGTATTTT.

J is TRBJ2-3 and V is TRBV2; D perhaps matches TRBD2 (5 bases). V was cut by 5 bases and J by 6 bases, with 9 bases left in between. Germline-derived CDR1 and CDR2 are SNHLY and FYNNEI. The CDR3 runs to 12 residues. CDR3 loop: CASSLRRDTQYF. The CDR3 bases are TGTGCCAGCAGTCTCCGGAGGGATACGCAGTATTTT.

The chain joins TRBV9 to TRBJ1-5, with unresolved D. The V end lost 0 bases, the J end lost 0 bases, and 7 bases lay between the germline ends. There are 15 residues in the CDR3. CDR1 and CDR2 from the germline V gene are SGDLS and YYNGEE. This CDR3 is CASSVEMYSNQPQHF. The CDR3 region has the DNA TGTGCCAGCAGCGTAGAAATGTATAGCAATCAGCCCCAGCATTTT. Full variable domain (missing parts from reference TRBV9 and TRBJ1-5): DSGVTQTPKHLITATGQRVTLRCSPRSGDLSVYWYQQSLDQGLQFLIQYYNGEERAKGNILERFSAQQFPDLHSELNLSSLELGDSALYFCASSVEMYSNQPQHFGDGTRLSIL.

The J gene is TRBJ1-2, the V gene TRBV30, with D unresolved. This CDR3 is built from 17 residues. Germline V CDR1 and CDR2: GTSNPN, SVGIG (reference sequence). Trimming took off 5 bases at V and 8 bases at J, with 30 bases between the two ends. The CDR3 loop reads CAWDTPQYLTADGGYTF. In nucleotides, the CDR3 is TGTGCCTGGGATACCCCTCAATATCTAACAGCCGATGGCGGCTACACCTTC.

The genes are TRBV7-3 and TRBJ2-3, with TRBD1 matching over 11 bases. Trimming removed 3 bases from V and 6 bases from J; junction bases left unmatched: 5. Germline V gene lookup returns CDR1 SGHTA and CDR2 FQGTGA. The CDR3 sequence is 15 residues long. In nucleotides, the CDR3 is TGTGCCAGCAGCTTGGACAGGGGGCGGGAGGATACGCAGTATTTT. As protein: CASSLDRGREDTQYF.

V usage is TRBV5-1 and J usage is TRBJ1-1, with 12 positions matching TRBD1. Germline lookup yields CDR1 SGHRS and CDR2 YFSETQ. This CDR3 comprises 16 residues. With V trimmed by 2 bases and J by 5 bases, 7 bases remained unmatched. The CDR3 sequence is CASSLGTGGIGTEAFF. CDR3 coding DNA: TGCGCCAGCAGCTTAGGGACAGGGGGCATAGGAACTGAAGCTTTCTTT.

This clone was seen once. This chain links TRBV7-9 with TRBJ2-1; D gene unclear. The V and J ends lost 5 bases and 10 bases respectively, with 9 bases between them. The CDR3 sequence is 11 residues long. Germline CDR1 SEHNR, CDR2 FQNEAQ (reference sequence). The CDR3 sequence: CASSLASEQFF. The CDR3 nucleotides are TGTGCCAGCAGCCTTGCAAGCGAGCAGTTCTTC.

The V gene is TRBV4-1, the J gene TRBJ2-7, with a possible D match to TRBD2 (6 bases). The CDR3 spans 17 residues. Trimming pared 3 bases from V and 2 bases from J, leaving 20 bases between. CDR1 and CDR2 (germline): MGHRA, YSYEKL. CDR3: CASSHRVGTSITYEQYF. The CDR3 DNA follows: TGCGCCAGCAGCCACCGAGTCGGAACTAGCATTACCTACGAGCAGTACTTC.

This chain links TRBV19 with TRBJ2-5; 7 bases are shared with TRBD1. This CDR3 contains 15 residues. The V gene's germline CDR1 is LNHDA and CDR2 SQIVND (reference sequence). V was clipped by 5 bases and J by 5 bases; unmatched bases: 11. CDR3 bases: TGTGCCAGTAGTTACCGGGACAGCGCTTGGGAGACCCAGTACTTC. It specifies CASSYRDSAWETQYF.

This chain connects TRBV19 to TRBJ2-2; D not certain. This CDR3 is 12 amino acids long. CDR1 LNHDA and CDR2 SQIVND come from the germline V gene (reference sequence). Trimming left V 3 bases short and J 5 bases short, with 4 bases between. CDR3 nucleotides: TGTGCCAGTAGTATGCGGACCGGGGAGCTGTTTTTT. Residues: CASSMRTGELFF.